These T cell receptor beta chains were read from a single sample in a study of OX40 agonist ivuxolimab in advanced cancers. Here immunoSEQ multiplex PCR was the method, and the copy in TCRdb shows in-frame clones only, minus some. The sample holds tens of thousands of clones, about 83% seen once. This specimen was CD4+ or CD8+ T cells sorted from blood, taken in a trial of the OX40 agonist ivuxolimab. These TCRs come from an adult with an advanced solid tumor such as melanoma, head and neck, liver or kidney cancer. Both conserved end residues are part of each CDR3. D genes are given only for firm matches. A clone size is listed for some rows: how often the clone was seen (once, few, many), or a class if it is expanded.

J	V	length	D	size	CDR3	DNA
TRBJ2-5	TRBV6-1	14	NA	NA	CASSLTRGEETQYF	TGTGCCAGCAGCCTTACTAGGGGAGAAGAGACCCAGTACTTC
TRBJ2-1	TRBV5-1	16	TRBD2	few	CASSQKTSGLRNEQFF	TGCGCCAGCAGCCAAAAGACTAGCGGGCTAAGGAATGAGCAGTTCTTC
TRBJ2-7	TRBV15	14	NA	NA	CATSREAVSYEQYF	TGTGCCACCAGCAGAGAGGCGGTATCCTACGAGCAGTACTTC
TRBJ2-1	TRBV2	15	NA	NA	CASIGGGTSGNEQFF	TGTGCCAGCATTGGGGGCGGGACCTCGGGGAATGAGCAGTTCTTC
TRBJ2-4	TRBV4-1	17	TRBD2	NA	CASSQMPGLAGVYIQYF	TGCGCCAGCAGCCAAATGCCCGGGCTAGCGGGAGTGTACATTCAGTACTTC
TRBJ2-5	TRBV4-1	18	TRBD2	NA	CASSQEAPGRDKWETQYF	TGCGCCAGCAGCCAAGAGGCCCCAGGGAGGGATAAATGGGAGACCCAGTACTTC
TRBJ1-5	TRBV9	13	NA	once	CASSLGGSDPQHF	TGTGCCAGCAGCCTAGGAGGGAGCGACCCCCAGCATTTT
TRBJ2-1	TRBV4-1	15	TRBD2	NA	CASSHFPSGTEEQFF	TGCGCCAGCAGCCATTTCCCTAGCGGGACGGAGGAGCAGTTCTTC
TRBJ2-1	TRBV5-4	14	TRBD2	NA	CASSLEASGNEQFF	TGTGCCAGCAGCTTGGAAGCTAGCGGAAATGAGCAGTTCTTC
TRBJ2-7	TRBV29-1	13	TRBD1	NA	CSVRTGSSYEQYF	TGCAGCGTCCGGACAGGGAGCTCCTACGAGCAGTACTTC
TRBJ2-7	TRBV5-1	15	TRBD2	few	CASSMTSGSTYEQYF	TGCGCCAGCAGCATGACTAGCGGGAGCACCTACGAGCAGTACTTC
TRBJ1-5	TRBV4-1	13	NA	NA	CASSSGTNQPQHF	TGCGCCAGCAGCTCAGGGACAAATCAGCCCCAGCATTTT
TRBJ2-5	TRBV5-6	15	TRBD1	NA	CASSPGQGVGETQYF	TGTGCCAGCAGCCCTGGACAGGGGGTCGGTGAGACCCAGTACTTC
TRBJ2-5	TRBV15	15	TRBD2	NA	CATSRTSGSGETQYF	TGTGCCACCAGCCGGACTAGCGGGAGCGGAGAGACCCAGTACTTC
TRBJ2-1	TRBV5-1	14	TRBD2	NA	CASSNSGGYNEQFF	TGCGCCAGCAGCAATAGCGGGGGGTACAATGAGCAGTTCTTC
TRBJ2-2	TRBV10-1	14	TRBD2	NA	CASSDRQREEELFF	TGCGCCAGCAGTGATAGGCAGCGGGAGGAGGAGCTGTTTTTT
TRBJ2-7	TRBV4-1	16	TRBD2	once	CASSQDPASGSYEQYF	TGCGCCAGCAGCCAAGATCCAGCTAGCGGGAGCTACGAGCAGTACTTC
TRBJ2-3	TRBV9	15	NA	NA	CASSATGHHTDTQYF	TGTGCCAGCAGCGCGACTGGGCACCACACAGATACGCAGTATTTT
TRBJ2-2	TRBV4-1	11	NA	NA	CASSDTGELFF	TGCGCCAGCAGCGACACCGGGGAGCTGTTTTTT
TRBJ2-1	TRBV9	14	NA	NA	CASSVARLHDEQFF	TGTGCCAGCAGCGTAGCTCGATTGCACGATGAGCAGTTCTTC
TRBJ1-2	TRBV13	15	NA	NA	CASSLSLRQLYGYTF	TGTGCCAGCAGCTTGAGTCTAAGGCAGCTCTATGGCTACACCTTC
TRBJ2-7	TRBV4-1	14	NA	NA	CASSQGVRAYEQYF	TGCGCCAGCAGCCAAGGGGTCAGAGCCTACGAGCAGTACTTC
TRBJ2-3	TRBV6-1	15	TRBD2	NA	CASSEVSGSTDTQYF	TGTGCCAGCAGTGAAGTTAGCGGGAGCACAGATACGCAGTATTTT
TRBJ2-1	TRBV4-3	16	TRBD2	NA	CASSQEVAGAYNEQFF	TGCGCCAGCAGCCAAGAAGTAGCGGGAGCCTACAATGAGCAGTTCTTC
TRBJ2-1	TRBV6-5	15	NA	once	CASSYSRWGRNEQFF	TGTGCCAGCAGTTACTCGAGGTGGGGAAGGAATGAGCAGTTCTTC
TRBJ1-2	TRBV4-1	14	NA	NA	CASSPTQLGYGYTF	TGCGCCAGCAGCCCTACCCAATTAGGATATGGCTACACCTTC
TRBJ2-1	TRBV5-1	14	NA	NA	CASSLMGLHNEQFF	TGCGCCAGCAGCTTGATGGGGTTGCACAATGAGCAGTTCTTC
TRBJ2-3	TRBV4-1	15	NA	NA	CASSHLSREQDTQYF	TGCGCCAGCAGCCACCTATCACGGGAGCAAGATACGCAGTATTTT
TRBJ2-2	TRBV10-3	18	TRBD2	few	CATTGASGAPLNTGELFF	TGTGCCACCACGGGGGCTAGCGGGGCCCCGCTTAACACCGGGGAGCTGTTTTTT
TRBJ2-3	TRBV5-6	13	NA	NA	CASSLGVRDTQYF	TGTGCCAGCAGCTTGGGAGTTCGGGATACGCAGTATTTT
TRBJ2-6	TRBV6-1	15	NA	NA	CASSDMGAGANVLTF	TGTGCCAGCAGTGATATGGGTGCTGGGGCCAACGTCCTGACTTTC
TRBJ2-5	TRBV10-3	13	NA	NA	CAISQSTQETQYF	TGTGCCATCAGTCAGAGTACCCAAGAGACCCAGTACTTC
TRBJ2-1	TRBV2	14	TRBD1	NA	CASMRTGSRNEQFF	TGTGCCAGCATGAGGACAGGGAGCAGGAATGAGCAGTTCTTC
TRBJ2-7	TRBV10-2	15	TRBD2	NA	CASSEVRGLAFEQYF	TGCGCCAGCAGTGAGGTTCGGGGACTAGCCTTCGAGCAGTACTTC
TRBJ1-3	TRBV13	16	NA	NA	CASTLWEPAAGNTIYF	TGTGCCAGCACCTTGTGGGAGCCAGCAGCTGGAAACACCATATATTTT
TRBJ2-1	TRBV11-2	11	NA	NA	CASSFQNEQFF	TGTGCCAGCAGCTTCCAGAATGAGCAGTTCTTC
TRBJ2-3	TRBV9	14	TRBD2	NA	CASSPRDYRYGQYF	TGTGCCAGCAGCCCACGGGACTATAGATACGGGCAGTATTTT
TRBJ2-3	TRBV9	12	NA	NA	CASSEYTDTQYF	TGTGCCAGCAGCGAGTACACAGATACGCAGTATTTT
TRBJ2-5	TRBV5-6	13	NA	NA	CASSLGGPETQYF	TGTGCCAGCAGCTTGGGGGGGCCAGAGACCCAGTACTTC
TRBJ2-1	TRBV7-9	12	NA	NA	CASSLYGNEQFF	TGTGCCAGCAGCTTATACGGCAATGAGCAGTTCTTC
TRBJ1-1	TRBV19	13	NA	NA	CASSDSMNTEAFF	TGTGCCAGTTCGGACAGCATGAACACTGAAGCTTTCTTT
TRBJ2-3	TRBV5-1	14	NA	NA	CASSNGQIKRTQYF	TGCGCCAGCAGCAATGGACAAATAAAACGAACGCAGTATTTT
TRBJ1-2	TRBV25-1	13	NA	NA	CASSPYGSYGYTF	TGTGCCAGCAGTCCTTATGGGTCCTATGGCTACACCTTC
TRBJ2-7	TRBV5-6	15	TRBD2	once	CASSLTSGITYEQYF	TGTGCCAGCAGCTTGACTAGCGGGATCACCTACGAGCAGTACTTC
TRBJ2-7	TRBV28	11	NA	NA	CASSGGYEQYF	TGTGCCAGCAGTGGTGGATACGAGCAGTACTTC
TRBJ2-5	TRBV27	15	NA	NA	CASSPFVGRQETQYF	TGTGCCAGCAGCCCTTTCGTTGGGCGTCAAGAGACCCAGTACTTC
TRBJ2-5	TRBV19	17	TRBD1	NA	CASSIAGQGTLQETQYF	TGTGCCAGTAGTATAGCTGGACAGGGGACGTTACAAGAGACCCAGTACTTC
TRBJ2-7	TRBV2	11	NA	few	CASSENIEQYF	TGTGCCAGCAGTGAAAACATCGAGCAGTACTTC
TRBJ1-5	TRBV9	14	TRBD1	NA	CASSAGTGIQPQHF	TGTGCCAGCAGCGCCGGGACAGGGATTCAGCCCCAGCATTTT
TRBJ2-7	TRBV27	14	TRBD1	NA	CASSIDRGTYEQYF	TGTGCCAGCAGTATAGACAGGGGGACCTACGAGCAGTACTTC
TRBJ2-7	TRBV2	14	TRBD1	NA	CASSSDRGSYEQYF	TGTGCCAGCAGTTCGGACAGGGGAAGCTACGAGCAGTACTTC
TRBJ2-2	TRBV4-2	13	NA	NA	CASSQDRAGELFF	TGTGCCAGCAGCCAAGATCGGGCCGGGGAGCTGTTTTTT
TRBJ2-5	TRBV30	13	NA	NA	CAWTRTLGETQYF	TGTGCCTGGACCCGTACCCTGGGCGAGACCCAGTACTTC
TRBJ1-1	TRBV7-2	13	TRBD1	NA	CASSPTGPTEAFF	TGTGCCAGCAGCCCGACAGGGCCCACTGAAGCTTTCTTT
TRBJ1-2	TRBV6-5	13	NA	large	CASSPYGSYGYTF	TGTGCCAGCAGTCCTTATGGGTCCTATGGCTACACCTTC
TRBJ2-1	TRBV4-1	13	NA	NA	CASSQEAVGEQFF	TGCGCCAGCAGCCAAGAGGCGGTTGGGGAGCAGTTCTTC
TRBJ2-7	TRBV6-6	14	NA	NA	CASSYPRGGDEQYF	TGTGCCAGCAGTTACCCGAGGGGCGGAGACGAGCAGTACTTC